The rows below give T cell receptor beta chains drawn from one sample of a study of early T cells in non-severe SARS-CoV-2 infection. Using its own MiXCR run on the 5' RACE reads, TCRdb lists one record per CDR3 protein. The table includes 81,000 or so distinct CDR3 sequences, about 12% detected once. Sequencing was done on a sample of whole blood. Receptor source: an adult who was a healthcare worker with PCR-confirmed SARS-CoV-2 infection or an uninfected control (not recorded which). Both conserved end residues are part of each CDR3. The D gene is left open where the match is weak. Rows may omit the clone size; those that give it use once, few, many or a size class.

CDR3nt,CDR3aa,j_gene,abundance,d_gene,v_gene
TGCGCCAGCAGCTTAGCTAGCGCCCACGACGAGCAGTACTTC,CASSLASAHDEQYF,TRBJ2-7,many,.,TRBV5-1
TGTGCCCTTAGGACTAGCGGGAGCACCGGGGAGCTGTTTTTT,CALRTSGSTGELFF,TRBJ2-2,.,TRBD2,TRBV2
TGCAGCGTTGAACGGCTTGGCTCTCGTAAGATAAACATTCAGTACTTC,CSVERLGSRKINIQYF,TRBJ2-4,.,.,TRBV29-1
TGTGCCAGCAGTTCCCCGCGGGCAGGGGGCAGGTCCGGGGAGCTGTTTTTT,CASSSPRAGGRSGELFF,TRBJ2-2,.,TRBD1,TRBV27
TGTGCCAGCAGTTTGTCTTATGGCTACACCTTC,CASSLSYGYTF,TRBJ1-2,many,.,TRBV28
TGTGCCAGCAGCTTACCCCGACAGGGGGCGCCGAAATTCTTT,CASSLPRQGAPKFF,TRBJ1-1,.,TRBD1,TRBV11-2
TGCAGTGCTAAGGGACAGGGGTTGTATGAGCAGTTCTTC,CSAKGQGLYEQFF,TRBJ2-1,few,TRBD1,TRBV20-1
TGTGCCAGCAGCAAATTGAGGAACTCCTACGAGCAGTACTTC,CASSKLRNSYEQYF,TRBJ2-7,many,.,TRBV21-1
TGTGCCAGCAGCGTAGCTGGGACTAGCGGCTACGAGCAGTACTTC,CASSVAGTSGYEQYF,TRBJ2-7,few,TRBD2,TRBV9
TGCAGTGCTGATAGCGGGAGGGCCTGGAATGAGCAGTTCTTC,CSADSGRAWNEQFF,TRBJ2-1,.,TRBD2,TRBV20-1
TGTGCCAGCAGTCTCGGGGGGGCCCTATACGAGCAGTACTTC,CASSLGGALYEQYF,TRBJ2-7,few,TRBD2,TRBV3-1
TGCGCCAGCAGCCCACAGGATGAGGAGCAGTTCTTC,CASSPQDEEQFF,TRBJ2-1,.,.,TRBV5-1
TGTGCCAGCCAAGGGACTAGCGGGGACAATGAGCAGTTCTTC,CASQGTSGDNEQFF,TRBJ2-1,.,TRBD2,TRBV18
TGTGCCAGCTCCACCGGTTCTTCCTACAATGAGCAGTTCTTC,CASSTGSSYNEQFF,TRBJ2-1,few,.,TRBV27
TGTGCCAGCAGCTCAGGGGGGACTAGCGGGAGTCACGAGCAGTACTTC,CASSSGGTSGSHEQYF,TRBJ2-7,.,TRBD2,TRBV28
TGTGCCACCAGCCGCAGGGTTAGCACAGATACGCAGTATTTT,CATSRRVSTDTQYF,TRBJ2-3,.,.,TRBV15
TGTGCCAGCAGTTACTCCCGGACGGAGAACACTGAAGCTTTCTTT,CASSYSRTENTEAFF,TRBJ1-1,.,.,TRBV6-5
TGTGCCAGCAGCTCCCGGACAGCGGACGGGAAGACCCAGTACTTC,CASSSRTADGKTQYF,TRBJ2-5,once,.,TRBV7-9
TGTGCCAGCGGGAGGGTGACTAGCACAGATACGCAGTATTTT,CASGRVTSTDTQYF,TRBJ2-3,few,TRBD2,TRBV2
TGTGCCACCAGTGATTTACTCCGGACAGATACGCAGTATTTT,CATSDLLRTDTQYF,TRBJ2-3,few,.,TRBV24-1
TGTGCCAGCAGCCTTGGGGTCCGAACGGATTACGAGCAGTACTTC,CASSLGVRTDYEQYF,TRBJ2-7,.,.,TRBV5-4
TGTGCCAGCAGCTTGTTTACAGTGGGGGAGCAGTACTTC,CASSLFTVGEQYF,TRBJ2-7,many,.,TRBV5-4
TGCAGTGCTAGAGATCAGGGCTCTAGCGGGAGCATCACCGGGGAGCTGTTTTTT,CSARDQGSSGSITGELFF,TRBJ2-2,many,TRBD2,TRBV20-1
TGTGCCAGCAGCTCCGGGACAGGGTACGGGGAGACCCAGTACTTC,CASSSGTGYGETQYF,TRBJ2-5,few,TRBD1,TRBV12-3/TRBV12-4
TGTGCCAGCAGTTCAGGGGGGAACACCGGGGAGCTGTTTTTT,CASSSGGNTGELFF,TRBJ2-2,few,TRBD1,TRBV27
TGTGCCAGCAGCTTACCCCAGGGAATTGCCGGGGAGCTGTTTTTT,CASSLPQGIAGELFF,TRBJ2-2,many,.,TRBV7-2
TGTGCCAGCAGCTCCAGGGGGCAGGCCACCTACAATGAGCAGTTCTTC,CASSSRGQATYNEQFF,TRBJ2-1,few,TRBD1,TRBV7-2
TGCAGTGCTAGATCAACGTGGGGGGGCCAGAACACTGAAGCTTTCTTT,CSARSTWGGQNTEAFF,TRBJ1-1,.,.,TRBV20-1
TGTGCCAGCAGTTTATTCCCCGGGACTAGCGGCGAGCAGTACTTC,CASSLFPGTSGEQYF,TRBJ2-7,.,TRBD2,TRBV27
TGTGCCAGCTCACTGGGACAGGAGGTTTTCTTT,CASSLGQEVFF,TRBJ1-1,.,TRBD1,TRBV18
TGTGCCAGCAGCTCCGCGGATACGCAGTATTTT,CASSSADTQYF,TRBJ2-3,many,.,TRBV7-9
TGTGCCAGTAACCCAAAGGGACTTGGCTATGGCTACACCTTC,CASNPKGLGYGYTF,TRBJ1-2,.,.,TRBV19
TGTGCCAGCAGCTCCGGACTGGATACCCACGAGCAGTACTTC,CASSSGLDTHEQYF,TRBJ2-7,few,.,TRBV5-4
TGCAGTGCCGTCAGGGTCTACGAGCAGTACTTC,CSAVRVYEQYF,TRBJ2-7,few,.,TRBV20-1
TGTGCCAGCAGACACCAACCACGGGGGGCAGGGAATGGTCAGCCCCAGCATTTT,CASRHQPRGAGNGQPQHF,TRBJ1-5,few,.,TRBV5-6
TGTGCCAGCAGCACCGATGACGCACGCGATGAGCAGTTCTTC,CASSTDDARDEQFF,TRBJ2-1,.,.,TRBV12-3/TRBV12-4
TGCAGTGCTAGCCCGTCGAACGACGAGCAGTACTTC,CSASPSNDEQYF,TRBJ2-7,.,.,TRBV20-1
TGTGCCAGCAGCCAGGGACTAGCGGGCCCCAATGAGCAGTTCTTC,CASSQGLAGPNEQFF,TRBJ2-1,many,TRBD2,TRBV5-4
TGTGCCGGTAGTACTAGCGGACTCGGTAATGAGCAGTTCTTC,CAGSTSGLGNEQFF,TRBJ2-1,many,TRBD2,TRBV6-2/TRBV6-3
TGTGCCAGCAGTTCGCCTACCCCCGGGCCCCCCTCCTACGAGCAGTACTTC,CASSSPTPGPPSYEQYF,TRBJ2-7,many,.,TRBV28
TGTGCCAGCAGTTACGGGGGCTTGAACACTGAAGCTTTCTTT,CASSYGGLNTEAFF,TRBJ1-1,few,.,TRBV6-2/TRBV6-3
TGTGCCAGCAGTTTACTAGGGGGAGATGAGCAGTTCTTC,CASSLLGGDEQFF,TRBJ2-1,few,.,TRBV27
TGTGCCAGCAGAGGGCAGTCCTACGAGCAGTACTTC,CASRGQSYEQYF,TRBJ2-7,medium-sized,.,TRBV7-9
TGTGCCAGCAGCCCAACTGGACTAGCGGGAATGCGGTTCACAGATACGCAGTATTTT,CASSPTGLAGMRFTDTQYF,TRBJ2-3,.,TRBD2,TRBV7-2
TGCGCCAGCAGCTTGGGTACTAGCGGGAGGGCCTACGAGCAGTACTTC,CASSLGTSGRAYEQYF,TRBJ2-7,.,TRBD2,TRBV5-1
TGTGCCAGCAGCCCCCGGACAGGGTACAATCAGCCCCAGCATTTT,CASSPRTGYNQPQHF,TRBJ1-5,.,TRBD1,TRBV9
TGTGCCAGCAGCTTCTACAGGGTTTCGGGTTGGGCTAATGAAAAACTGTTTTTT,CASSFYRVSGWANEKLFF,TRBJ1-4,few,.,TRBV7-8
TGTGCCTGGAGGGGCCGGGACACCCAGGAGCAGTTCTTC,CAWRGRDTQEQFF,TRBJ2-1,few,.,TRBV30
TGTGCCAGCAGTTACTCGCGACAGGGGAAGTACGAGCAGTACTTC,CASSYSRQGKYEQYF,TRBJ2-7,.,TRBD1,TRBV6-5
TGCAGTGCTAGAGTCGGGTACAATGAGCAGTTCTTC,CSARVGYNEQFF,TRBJ2-1,few,.,TRBV20-1
TGTGCCAGCAGAACTGTGTCAACTAATGAAAAACTGTTTTTT,CASRTVSTNEKLFF,TRBJ1-4,few,.,TRBV2
TGCAGCGTTGTGGACAGGGGGCAAGGAGATACGCAGTATTTT,CSVVDRGQGDTQYF,TRBJ2-3,many,TRBD1,TRBV29-1
TGTGCCAGCAGTTCCGAAGGGCGGGGGTCACCCCTCCACTTT,CASSSEGRGSPLHF,TRBJ1-6,.,.,TRBV12-3/TRBV12-4
TGTGCCAGCAGTCCAGGGGGCAGGGGATTCCAAGAGACCCAGTACTTC,CASSPGGRGFQETQYF,TRBJ2-5,.,TRBD1,TRBV12-3/TRBV12-4
TGTACCAGCTCAAGACCATCACAGCCCCAGCATTTT,CTSSRPSQPQHF,TRBJ1-5,few,.,TRBV18
TGCGCCAGCAGCCCGGGACTAGCGGGAACGTTCGGCCTAGACAATGAGCAGTTCTTC,CASSPGLAGTFGLDNEQFF,TRBJ2-1,many,TRBD2,TRBV5-1
TGTGCCAGCAGAGTCTCGACAGGGGGGGACACTGAAGCTTTCTTT,CASRVSTGGDTEAFF,TRBJ1-1,few,TRBD1,TRBV28